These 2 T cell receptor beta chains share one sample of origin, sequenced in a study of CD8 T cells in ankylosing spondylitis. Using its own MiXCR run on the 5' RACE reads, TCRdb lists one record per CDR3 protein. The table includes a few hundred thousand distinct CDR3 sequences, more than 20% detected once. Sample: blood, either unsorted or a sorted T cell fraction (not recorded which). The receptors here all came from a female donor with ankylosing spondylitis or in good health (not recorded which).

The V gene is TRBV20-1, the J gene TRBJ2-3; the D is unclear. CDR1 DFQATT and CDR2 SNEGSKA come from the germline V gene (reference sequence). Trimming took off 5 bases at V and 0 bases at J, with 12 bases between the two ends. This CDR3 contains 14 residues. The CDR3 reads CSAEDGRSTDTQYF. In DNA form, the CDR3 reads TGCAGTGCTGAGGACGGGCGAAGCACAGATACGCAGTATTTT.

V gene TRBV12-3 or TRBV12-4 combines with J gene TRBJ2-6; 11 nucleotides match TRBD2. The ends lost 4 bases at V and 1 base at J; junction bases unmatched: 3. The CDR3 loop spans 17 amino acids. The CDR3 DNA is TGTGCCAGCAGTTCTAGCGGGAGGACGTCTGGGGCCAACGTCCTGACTTTC. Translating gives CASSSSGRTSGANVLTF.